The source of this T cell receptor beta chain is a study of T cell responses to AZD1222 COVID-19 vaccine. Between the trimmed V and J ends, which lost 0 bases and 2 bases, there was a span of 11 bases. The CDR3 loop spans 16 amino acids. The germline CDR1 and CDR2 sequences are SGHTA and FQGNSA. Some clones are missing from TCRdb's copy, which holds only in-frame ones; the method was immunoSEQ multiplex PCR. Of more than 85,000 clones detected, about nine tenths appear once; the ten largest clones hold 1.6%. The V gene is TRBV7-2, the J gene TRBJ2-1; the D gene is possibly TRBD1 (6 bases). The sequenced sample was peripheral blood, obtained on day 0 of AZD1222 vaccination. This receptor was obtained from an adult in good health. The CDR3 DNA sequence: TGTGCCAGCAGCTTAGCGGCAGGGGTCGCCTACAATGAGCAGTTCTTC. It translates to CASSLAAGVAYNEQFF. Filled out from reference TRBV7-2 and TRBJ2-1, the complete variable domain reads GAGVSQSPSNKVTEKGKDVELRCDPISGHTALYWYRQSLGQGLEFLIYFQGNSAPDKSGLPSDRFSAERTGGSVSTLTIQRTQQEDSAVYLCASSLAAGVAYNEQFFGPGTRLTVL.